These T cell receptor beta chains were read from a single sample in a study of a mutant IDH1 vaccine in newly diagnosed glioma. Measured with immunoSEQ multiplex PCR; TCRdb has only the in-frame clones, and not every one. Seen here are approximately 60,000 clones, approximately 87% observed once, and the top ten hold about 1.4%. For these receptors, no antigen is known. The input for sequencing was PBMCs, taken from a glioma patient whose treatment included an IDH1 peptide vaccine. These TCRs come from a man in his forties with glioma. The CDR3 runs from the conserved cysteine through the conserved F or W. Each record gives: D gene, CDR3 length, clone size, J gene, V gene, CDR3 DNA, CDR3 protein. The D gene is left open where the match is weak. Clone size is given for some rows only: seen once, a few or many times, or a class if the clone is expanded.

D: -; length: 13; size: few; J: TRBJ2-7; V: TRBV6-1; DNA: TGTGCCAGCAGACCCCTAAGCTCCTACGAGCAGTACTTC; CDR3: CASRPLSSYEQYF
D: -; length: 15; size: -; J: TRBJ2-1; V: TRBV4-3; DNA: TGCGCCAGCAGCCAAGAGACTAGAGGATACAATGAGCAGTTCTTC; CDR3: CASSQETRGYNEQFF
D: -; length: 15; size: -; J: TRBJ2-2; V: TRBV6-6; DNA: TGTGCCAGCAGTTACGGGGGGACGAACACCGGGGAGCTGTTTTTT; CDR3: CASSYGGTNTGELFF
D: -; length: 16; size: -; J: TRBJ2-2; V: TRBV18; DNA: TGTGCCAGCTCTCCCTACTCGGTGGAGAGCACCGGGGAGCTGTTTTTT; CDR3: CASSPYSVESTGELFF
D: TRBD1; length: 16; size: -; J: TRBJ1-1; V: TRBV5-1; DNA: TGCGCCAGCAGCTTGGGTGACAGGGCCGGGGATACTGAAGCTTTCTTT; CDR3: CASSLGDRAGDTEAFF
D: -; length: 12; size: -; J: TRBJ1-4; V: TRBV7-9; DNA: TGTGCCAGCAGCTTAGGCGGTGAAAAACTGTTTTTT; CDR3: CASSLGGEKLFF
D: -; length: 12; size: -; J: TRBJ2-2; V: TRBV6-6; DNA: TGTGCCAGCAACAAAGGACCCGGGGAGCTGTTTTTT; CDR3: CASNKGPGELFF
D: -; length: 15; size: -; J: TRBJ1-1; V: TRBV25-1; DNA: TGTGCCAGCAGTGAATCTGTAGAGCCGAACACTGAAGCTTTCTTT; CDR3: CASSESVEPNTEAFF
D: -; length: 16; size: -; J: TRBJ1-4; V: TRBV11-2; DNA: TGTGCCAGCAGCTTACGAATTGAAGGAAAGGGTGAAAAACTGTTTTTT; CDR3: CASSLRIEGKGEKLFF
D: -; length: 14; size: -; J: TRBJ2-7; V: TRBV27; DNA: TGTGCCAGCAGTTTAGGAGTAAACCGGCTCGAGCAGTACTTC; CDR3: CASSLGVNRLEQYF
D: -; length: 14; size: once; J: TRBJ1-1; V: TRBV2; DNA: TGTGCCAGCAGTGAAGGGACGGATAACACTGAAGCTTTCTTT; CDR3: CASSEGTDNTEAFF
D: TRBD1; length: 13; size: -; J: TRBJ2-1; V: TRBV7-3; DNA: TGTGCCAGCAGCTTAGACAGGGGCAATGAGCAGTTCTTC; CDR3: CASSLDRGNEQFF
D: -; length: 9; size: -; J: TRBJ1-2; V: TRBV29-1; DNA: TGCAGCGTTGGGGATGGCTACACCTTC; CDR3: CSVGDGYTF
D: -; length: 13; size: once; J: TRBJ2-5; V: TRBV28; DNA: TGTGCCAGCAGTCCTTTTGCCCAAGAGACCCAGTACTTC; CDR3: CASSPFAQETQYF
D: TRBD2; length: 16; size: -; J: TRBJ2-1; V: TRBV15; DNA: TGTGCCACCAGTTCCTATAGCGGGTTCTCCTACAATGAGCAGTTCTTC; CDR3: CATSSYSGFSYNEQFF
D: -; length: 16; size: -; J: TRBJ1-2; V: TRBV27; DNA: TGTGCCAGCAGTTTAGGGGGTTTGGCGGCTAACTATGGCTACACCTTC; CDR3: CASSLGGLAANYGYTF
D: TRBD1; length: 15; size: -; J: TRBJ2-5; V: TRBV9; DNA: TGTGCCAGCAGCGCGGGACAGGGGGCCCAAGAGACCCAGTACTTC; CDR3: CASSAGQGAQETQYF
D: -; length: 15; size: -; J: TRBJ2-7; V: TRBV28; DNA: TGTGCCAGCAGTTTAGGGGGCGGGATTTTAGACGAGCAGTACTTC; CDR3: CASSLGGGILDEQYF
D: -; length: 13; size: -; J: TRBJ1-2; V: TRBV5-1; DNA: TGCGCCAGCAGCCCGGACAGTAACTATGGCTACACCTTC; CDR3: CASSPDSNYGYTF
D: TRBD2; length: 15; size: -; J: TRBJ2-7; V: TRBV7-9; DNA: TGTGCCAGCAGCGGACTAGCGGGCGGGAGGTACGAGCAGTACTTC; CDR3: CASSGLAGGRYEQYF
D: TRBD1; length: 15; size: -; J: TRBJ1-5; V: TRBV5-5; DNA: TGTGCCAGCAGCTTGGGACAGGGGCGCAATCAGCCCCAGCATTTT; CDR3: CASSLGQGRNQPQHF
D: -; length: 15; size: -; J: TRBJ2-1; V: TRBV15; DNA: TGTGCCACCAGCCGCTCGGGATCAGAACGCAAAGCCCAGTTCTTC; CDR3: CATSRSGSERKAQFF
D: -; length: 17; size: -; J: TRBJ1-4; V: TRBV5-1; DNA: TGCGCCAGCAGCTTGACCCTGGAACAGGGACTTAATGAAAAACTGTTTTTT; CDR3: CASSLTLEQGLNEKLFF
D: TRBD1; length: 17; size: -; J: TRBJ1-3; V: TRBV7-9; DNA: TGTGCCAGCAGCCGATCGAGGCAGGGGGCTAGTGGAAACACCATATATTTT; CDR3: CASSRSRQGASGNTIYF
D: -; length: 16; size: -; J: TRBJ1-4; V: TRBV14; DNA: TGTGCCAGCAGCCAAGATCGGGGACGGAGAAATGAAAAACTGTTTTTT; CDR3: CASSQDRGRRNEKLFF
D: -; length: 13; size: -; J: TRBJ1-1; V: TRBV7-9; DNA: TGTGCCAGCAGCTTAGTTTGGGTACCTGAAGCTTTCTTT; CDR3: CASSLVWVPEAFF
D: TRBD2; length: 14; size: -; J: TRBJ2-1; V: TRBV18; DNA: TGTGCCAGCTCCACCAGGACTAGCTCCAATGAGCAGTTCTTC; CDR3: CASSTRTSSNEQFF
D: TRBD1; length: 14; size: -; J: TRBJ2-7; V: TRBV27; DNA: TGTGCCAGCAGTACCACAGGGGGCTGGTACGAGCAGTACTTC; CDR3: CASSTTGGWYEQYF
D: -; length: 17; size: -; J: TRBJ2-7; V: TRBV5-1; DNA: TGCGCCAGCAGCCCACTTCCCGCCGGGACACTATCCTACGAGCAGTACTTC; CDR3: CASSPLPAGTLSYEQYF
D: TRBD2; length: 19; size: -; J: TRBJ2-7; V: TRBV6-1; DNA: TGTGCCAGCAGTGAACAGGGACTAGCGGGAGCGGTTCGCACTACCGAGCAGTACTTC; CDR3: CASSEQGLAGAVRTTEQYF
D: TRBD1; length: 16; size: once; J: TRBJ2-3; V: TRBV27; DNA: TGTGCCAGCAGTTATATAGGGGGCCGGGTCACAGATACGCAGTATTTT; CDR3: CASSYIGGRVTDTQYF
D: -; length: 11; size: -; J: TRBJ1-2; V: TRBV5-4; DNA: TGTGCCAGCCGCGAACTTGAGGGCTACACCTTC; CDR3: CASRELEGYTF
D: -; length: 14; size: -; J: TRBJ2-5; V: TRBV18; DNA: TGTGCCAGCTCACTACGAGCGGCCCAAGAGACCCAGTACTTC; CDR3: CASSLRAAQETQYF
D: -; length: 16; size: -; J: TRBJ2-2; V: TRBV18; DNA: TGTGCCAGCTCACCACAGCAGCGGGTTAACACCGGGGAGCTGTTTTTT; CDR3: CASSPQQRVNTGELFF
D: -; length: 15; size: -; J: TRBJ2-5; V: TRBV28; DNA: TGTGCCAGCAGTTTTCAACGGACGCTCCAAGAGACCCAGTACTTC; CDR3: CASSFQRTLQETQYF
D: -; length: 16; size: -; J: TRBJ2-1; V: TRBV6-1; DNA: TGTGCCAGCAGTGAAGTACGGGAGCGACCCTACAATGAGCAGTTCTTC; CDR3: CASSEVRERPYNEQFF
D: TRBD1; length: 13; size: -; J: TRBJ1-5; V: TRBV19; DNA: TGTGCCAGTAGCGGGACAGTCAATCAGCCCCAGCATTTT; CDR3: CASSGTVNQPQHF
D: -; length: 17; size: -; J: TRBJ1-2; V: TRBV5-1; DNA: TGCGCCAGCAGCGGAGGGAGGCCACAGGGTGGATCCTATGGCTACACCTTC; CDR3: CASSGGRPQGGSYGYTF
D: -; length: 14; size: once; J: TRBJ2-1; V: TRBV10-2; DNA: TGCGCCAGCAGCCAGGACGGAAACTACAATGAGCAGTTCTTC; CDR3: CASSQDGNYNEQFF
D: -; length: 14; size: -; J: TRBJ1-3; V: TRBV19; DNA: TGTGCCAGTGAGCGCTTCGGCTCTGGAAACACCATATATTTT; CDR3: CASERFGSGNTIYF
D: -; length: 13; size: -; J: TRBJ1-2; V: TRBV9; DNA: TGTGCCAGCAGCGTAGGAGGGCTAGGAGGCTACACCTTC; CDR3: CASSVGGLGGYTF
D: -; length: 14; size: -; J: TRBJ2-7; V: TRBV7-3; DNA: TGTGCCAGCAGCTTAAACGGGGCACCGACTGAGCAGTACTTC; CDR3: CASSLNGAPTEQYF
D: TRBD1; length: 14; size: once; J: TRBJ2-5; V: TRBV6-5; DNA: TGTGCCAGCAGTGACAGGGCCGGGCGAGAGACCCAGTACTTC; CDR3: CASSDRAGRETQYF
D: TRBD1; length: 15; size: -; J: TRBJ2-7; V: TRBV27; DNA: TGTGCCAGCAGTTTCCGGGACAGCACAATCTACGAGCAGTACTTC; CDR3: CASSFRDSTIYEQYF
D: -; length: 15; size: -; J: TRBJ2-7; V: TRBV27; DNA: TGTGCCAGCAGCCAACCCGGGACACCCTCCTACGAGCAGTACTTC; CDR3: CASSQPGTPSYEQYF
D: -; length: 14; size: -; J: TRBJ1-1; V: TRBV13; DNA: TGTGCCAGCAGCTTACGGCTGGAGAACAGTGAAGCTTTCTTT; CDR3: CASSLRLENSEAFF
D: -; length: 14; size: -; J: TRBJ2-1; V: TRBV19; DNA: TGTGCCAGTAGCCAAAGGGAGACAGTAAATGAGCAGTTCTTC; CDR3: CASSQRETVNEQFF
D: -; length: 12; size: -; J: TRBJ1-1; V: TRBV19; DNA: TGTGCCAGTAGTATAGAGGGAGGCCGTGCTTTCTTT; CDR3: CASSIEGGRAFF
D: TRBD2; length: 14; size: -; J: TRBJ2-7; V: TRBV7-9; DNA: TGTGCCAGCAGGACTAGCGGAGGCTCCTACGAGCAGTACTTC; CDR3: CASRTSGGSYEQYF
D: -; length: 14; size: -; J: TRBJ1-2; V: TRBV7-9; DNA: TGTGCCAGCAGCTTAGCGCTAGACAACTATGGCTACACCTTC; CDR3: CASSLALDNYGYTF
D: -; length: 16; size: -; J: TRBJ2-7; V: TRBV9; DNA: TGTGCCAGCAGCGTAACTCCAAGTGCGAGCTCCTACGAGCAGTACTTC; CDR3: CASSVTPSASSYEQYF
D: -; length: 11; size: -; J: TRBJ1-1; V: TRBV7-9; DNA: TGTGCCTGGACGAGGAACACTGAAGCTTTCTTT; CDR3: CAWTRNTEAFF
D: -; length: 13; size: -; J: TRBJ2-1; V: TRBV9; DNA: TGTGCCAGCAGCGTAGCCTCGGGCAATGAGCAGTTCTTC; CDR3: CASSVASGNEQFF
D: -; length: 13; size: once; J: TRBJ1-1; V: TRBV5-4; DNA: TGTGCCAGCAGCCCGGTACAGGGACCTGAAGCTTTCTTT; CDR3: CASSPVQGPEAFF
D: TRBD2; length: 19; size: once; J: TRBJ2-5; V: TRBV5-1; DNA: TGCGCCAGCAGCTTATTGGCTAGCGGGAGGGCCACGAGATGGGAGACCCAGTACTTC; CDR3: CASSLLASGRATRWETQYF
D: -; length: 15; size: -; J: TRBJ1-5; V: TRBV27; DNA: TGTGCCAGCACACCCCTCGGGGGCAACAATCAGCCCCAGCATTTT; CDR3: CASTPLGGNNQPQHF
D: TRBD2; length: 16; size: -; J: TRBJ2-2; V: TRBV7-2; DNA: TGTGCCAGCAGCTTAGGGCCTAGCGGGAACACCGGGGAGCTGTTTTTT; CDR3: CASSLGPSGNTGELFF
D: -; length: 16; size: -; J: TRBJ2-7; V: TRBV5-1; DNA: TGCGCCAGCAGCTTCGGTCCGGGGGCAGATACCTACGAGCAGTACTTC; CDR3: CASSFGPGADTYEQYF
D: -; length: 11; size: -; J: TRBJ1-2; V: TRBV21-1; DNA: TGTGCCAGCAGCGCCCCGCCGAGCTACACCTTC; CDR3: CASSAPPSYTF
D: -; length: 11; size: -; J: TRBJ2-3; V: TRBV2; DNA: TGTGCCAGCAGGGAAGAGTCAGCGGTTTATTTT; CDR3: CASREESAVYF